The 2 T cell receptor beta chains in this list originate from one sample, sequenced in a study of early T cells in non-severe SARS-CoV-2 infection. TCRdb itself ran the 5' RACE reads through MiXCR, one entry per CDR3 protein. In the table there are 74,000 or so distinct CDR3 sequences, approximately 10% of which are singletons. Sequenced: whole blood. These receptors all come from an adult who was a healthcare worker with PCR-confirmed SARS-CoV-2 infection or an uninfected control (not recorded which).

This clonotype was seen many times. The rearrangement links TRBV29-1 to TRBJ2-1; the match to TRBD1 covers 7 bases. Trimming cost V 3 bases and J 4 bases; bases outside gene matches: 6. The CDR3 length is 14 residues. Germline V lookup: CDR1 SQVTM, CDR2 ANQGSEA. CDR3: CSVDSRDRYNEQFF. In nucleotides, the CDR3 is TGCAGCGTTGACTCCCGGGACAGATACAATGAGCAGTTCTTC.

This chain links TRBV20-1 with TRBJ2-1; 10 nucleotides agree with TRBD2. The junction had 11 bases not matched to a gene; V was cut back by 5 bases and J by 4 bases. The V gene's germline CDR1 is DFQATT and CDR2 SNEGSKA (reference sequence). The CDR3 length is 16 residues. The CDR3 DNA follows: TGCAGTGCTCGAACAAACCCGGGACTAGCGTACAATGAGCAGTTCTTC. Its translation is CSARTNPGLAYNEQFF.